The sequence of this T cell receptor (beta chain) was determined in a study of blood T cell repertoires in COVID-19. Original handling: It was from reference gene primer amplification that nucleated cell counts were estimated. Some clones are missing from TCRdb's copy, which holds only in-frame ones; the method was immunoSEQ multiplex PCR. V and J calls and clone size come straight from that table; D and trimming were deduced from the DNA. The sample holds some 140,000 clones, about 83% seen once. Sequencing input: peripheral blood. This receptor was taken from an older woman with COVID-19, enrolled during active disease.

CDR3 nucleotides: TGCGCCAGCAGCTTCGGACTAGAAACGGGGGGCTACACCTTC. As protein: CASSFGLETGGYTF. V and J are TRBV5-1 and TRBJ1-2; no reliable D call. Germline V CDR1 and CDR2: SGHRS, YFSETQ. Trimming removed 2 bases from V and 8 bases from J, with 16 bases in between. The CDR3 spans 14 residues.